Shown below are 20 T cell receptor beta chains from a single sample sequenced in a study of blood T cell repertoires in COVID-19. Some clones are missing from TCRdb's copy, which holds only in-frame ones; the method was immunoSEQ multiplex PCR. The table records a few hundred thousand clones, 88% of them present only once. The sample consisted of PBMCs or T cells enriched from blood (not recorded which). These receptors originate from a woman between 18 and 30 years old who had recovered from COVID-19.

CDR3 loop: CASSLESNQPQHF. The CDR3 DNA is TGTGCCAGCAGCTTAGAGAGTAATCAGCCCCAGCATTTT. The chain employs TRBV11-2 and TRBJ1-5; D unresolved. This CDR3 is 13 amino acids long. Germline values: CDR1 SGHAT, CDR2 FQNNGV. Trimming cost V 0 bases and J 4 bases, with 4 bases left between them.

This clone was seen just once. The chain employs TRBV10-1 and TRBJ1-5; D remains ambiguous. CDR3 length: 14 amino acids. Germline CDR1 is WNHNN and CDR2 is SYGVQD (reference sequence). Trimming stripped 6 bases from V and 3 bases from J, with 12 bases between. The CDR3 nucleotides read TGCGCCAGCAGCGGAACAGTGTTCAATCAGCCCCAGCATTTT. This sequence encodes CASSGTVFNQPQHF.

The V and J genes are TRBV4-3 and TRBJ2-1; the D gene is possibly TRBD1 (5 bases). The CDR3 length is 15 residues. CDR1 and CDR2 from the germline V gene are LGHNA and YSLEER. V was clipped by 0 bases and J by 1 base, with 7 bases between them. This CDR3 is CASSQEGVSYNEQFF. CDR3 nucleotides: TGCGCCAGCAGCCAAGAAGGGGTTTCCTACAATGAGCAGTTCTTC.

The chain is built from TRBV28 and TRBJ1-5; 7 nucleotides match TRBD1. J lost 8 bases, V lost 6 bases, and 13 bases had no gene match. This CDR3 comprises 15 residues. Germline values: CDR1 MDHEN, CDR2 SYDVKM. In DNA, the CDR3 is TGTGCCAGCAGGACGCAGGGGGGAGCGGTGGAGCCCCAGCATTTT. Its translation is CASRTQGGAVEPQHF.

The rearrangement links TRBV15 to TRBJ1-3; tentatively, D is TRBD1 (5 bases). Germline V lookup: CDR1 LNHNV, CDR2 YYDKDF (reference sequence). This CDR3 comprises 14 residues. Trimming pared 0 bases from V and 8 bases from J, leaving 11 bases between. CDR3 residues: CATSREAGAHTIYF. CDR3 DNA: TGTGCCACCAGCAGAGAGGCTGGGGCTCACACCATATATTTT.

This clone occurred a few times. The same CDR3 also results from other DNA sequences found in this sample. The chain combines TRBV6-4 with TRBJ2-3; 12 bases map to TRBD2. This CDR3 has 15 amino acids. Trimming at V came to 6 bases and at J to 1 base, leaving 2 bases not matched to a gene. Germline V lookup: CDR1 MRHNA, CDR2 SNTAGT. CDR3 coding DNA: TGTGCCAGCAGCAGACTAGCGGGGGGCACAGATACGCAGTATTTT. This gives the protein CASSRLAGGTDTQYF.

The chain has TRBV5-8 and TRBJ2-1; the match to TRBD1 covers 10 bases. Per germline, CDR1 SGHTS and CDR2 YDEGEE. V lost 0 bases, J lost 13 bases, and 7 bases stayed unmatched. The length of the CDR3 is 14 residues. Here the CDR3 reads CASSLDDRGQDQFF. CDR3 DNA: TGTGCCAGCAGCTTGGATGACAGGGGGCAGGATCAGTTCTTC.

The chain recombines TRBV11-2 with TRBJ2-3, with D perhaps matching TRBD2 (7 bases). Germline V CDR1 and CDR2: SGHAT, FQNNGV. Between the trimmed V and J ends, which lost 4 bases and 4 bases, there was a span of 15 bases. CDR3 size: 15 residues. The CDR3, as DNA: TGTGCCAGCAGCTGGGGGGAGGGGGGGGCAGATACGCAGTATTTT. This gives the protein CASSWGEGGADTQYF.

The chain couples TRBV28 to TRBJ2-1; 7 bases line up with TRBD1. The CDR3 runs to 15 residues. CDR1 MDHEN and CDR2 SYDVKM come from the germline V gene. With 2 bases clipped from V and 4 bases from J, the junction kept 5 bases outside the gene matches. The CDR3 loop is CASSLDREEYNEQFF. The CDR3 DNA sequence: TGTGCCAGCAGTTTAGACAGGGAAGAGTACAATGAGCAGTTCTTC.

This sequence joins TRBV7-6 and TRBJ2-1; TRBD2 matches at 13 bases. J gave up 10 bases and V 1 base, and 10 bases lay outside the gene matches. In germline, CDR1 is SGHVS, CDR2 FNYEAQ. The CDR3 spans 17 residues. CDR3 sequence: CASSLVTGTSGVSEQFF. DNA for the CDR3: TGTGCCAGCAGCTTAGTCACCGGGACTAGCGGGGTCTCGGAGCAGTTCTTC.

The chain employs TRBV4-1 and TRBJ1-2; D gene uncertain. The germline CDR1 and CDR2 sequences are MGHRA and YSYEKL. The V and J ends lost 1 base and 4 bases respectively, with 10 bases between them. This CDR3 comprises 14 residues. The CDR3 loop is CASSQVNPSYGYTF. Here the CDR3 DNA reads TGCGCCAGCAGCCAAGTTAACCCTAGCTATGGCTACACCTTC.

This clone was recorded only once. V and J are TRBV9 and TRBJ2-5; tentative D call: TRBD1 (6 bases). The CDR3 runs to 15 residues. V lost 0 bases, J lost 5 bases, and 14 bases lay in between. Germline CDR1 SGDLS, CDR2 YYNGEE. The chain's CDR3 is CASSVGQVSQETQYF. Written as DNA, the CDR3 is TGTGCCAGCAGCGTAGGACAGGTCAGCCAGGAGACCCAGTACTTC.

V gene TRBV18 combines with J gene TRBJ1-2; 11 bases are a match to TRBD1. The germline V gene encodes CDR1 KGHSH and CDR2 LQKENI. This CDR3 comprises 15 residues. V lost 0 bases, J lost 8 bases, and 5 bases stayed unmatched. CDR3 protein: CASSPPGQGAEGYTF. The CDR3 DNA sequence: TGTGCCAGCTCACCACCCGGACAGGGGGCAGAGGGCTACACCTTC.

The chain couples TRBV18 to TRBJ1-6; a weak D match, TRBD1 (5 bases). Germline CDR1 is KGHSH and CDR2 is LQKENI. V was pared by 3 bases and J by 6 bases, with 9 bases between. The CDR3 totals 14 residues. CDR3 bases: TGTGCCAGCTCACCGGGGCAGGTTAATTCACCCCTCCACTTT. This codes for CASSPGQVNSPLHF.

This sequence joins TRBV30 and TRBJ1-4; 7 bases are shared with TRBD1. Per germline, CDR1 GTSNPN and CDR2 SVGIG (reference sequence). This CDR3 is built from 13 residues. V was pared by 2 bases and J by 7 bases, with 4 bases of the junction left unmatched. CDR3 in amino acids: CAWSYRGREKLFF. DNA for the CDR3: TGTGCCTGGAGTTACAGGGGTCGTGAAAAACTGTTTTTT.

The CDR3 DNA reads TGTGCCAGCAGCTCGGGACAGGGTAACACCGGGGAGCTGTTTTTT. It codes for CASSSGQGNTGELFF. The gene calls are TRBV5-8 and TRBJ2-2; the match to TRBD1 covers 9 bases. The CDR3 extends over 15 amino acids. Trimming cost V 3 bases and J 2 bases; bases outside gene matches: 2. Germline CDR1 SGHTS, CDR2 YDEGEE.

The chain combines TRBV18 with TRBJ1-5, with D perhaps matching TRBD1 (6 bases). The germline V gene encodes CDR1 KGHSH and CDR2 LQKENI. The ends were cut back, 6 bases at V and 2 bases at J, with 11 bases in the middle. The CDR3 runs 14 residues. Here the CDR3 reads CASSRRGGNQPQHF. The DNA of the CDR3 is TGTGCCAGCTCGCGCAGGGGAGGCAATCAGCCCCAGCATTTT.

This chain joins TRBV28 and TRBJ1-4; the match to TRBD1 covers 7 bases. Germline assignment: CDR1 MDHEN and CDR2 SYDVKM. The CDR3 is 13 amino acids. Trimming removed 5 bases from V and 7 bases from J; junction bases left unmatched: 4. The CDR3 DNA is TGTGCCAGCAGTCTTAACAGGGGTGAAAAACTGTTTTTT. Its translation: CASSLNRGEKLFF.

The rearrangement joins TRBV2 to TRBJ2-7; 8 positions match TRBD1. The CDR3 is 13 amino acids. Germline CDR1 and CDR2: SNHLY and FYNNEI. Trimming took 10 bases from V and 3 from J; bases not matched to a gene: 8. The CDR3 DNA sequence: TGTGCCACTCAGGGGACAGGACTCTACGAGCAGTACTTC. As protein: CATQGTGLYEQYF.

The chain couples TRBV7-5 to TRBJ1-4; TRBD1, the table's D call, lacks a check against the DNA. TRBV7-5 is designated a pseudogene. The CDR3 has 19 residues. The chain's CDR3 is CARSLRQESFVATNEKLFF. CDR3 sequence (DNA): TGTGCCAGAAGCTTACGACAGGAAAGCTTCGTTGCAACTAATGAAAAACTGTTTTTT.